This T cell receptor beta chain was sequenced in a study of T cells after yellow fever vaccination. Notes on the study in general: Repertoires obtained by FACS sorting could include abundant clonotypes that entered as contaminants from the bulk population.

This clonotype was found many times. Its antigen is still unknown. 5'RACE template switching produced TCR cDNA carrying a universal primer site and UMIs. TCRdb redid the calling of the 5' RACE reads with MiXCR, one entry per CDR3 protein. This sample has some 70,000 distinct CDR3 sequences; just over 6.5% occur once, and the top ten carry 37%. The CDR3 covers 16 residues. CDR1 LGHNA and CDR2 YSLEER come from the germline V gene. V was clipped by 0 bases and J by 3 bases, with 12 bases between them. This TCR was recovered from a man in his late teens or twenties who received the YFV17D yellow fever vaccine. Sequencing was performed on CD8+ T cells sorted from PBMCs, taken more than 35 days after the first yellow fever vaccination. J is TRBJ2-4 and V is TRBV4-3; D perhaps matches TRBD1 (6 bases). CDR3 loop: CASSQDLRTDKNIQYF. Written as DNA, the CDR3 is TGCGCCAGCAGCCAAGATCTCCGGACAGACAAAAACATTCAGTACTTC.